The clone carrying this T cell receptor (beta chain) was counted once. The J segment lost 2 bases and the V segment lost 5 bases, leaving 6 bases of the junction unmatched. The CDR3 is 15 amino acids. Per germline, CDR1 MNHEY and CDR2 SMNVEV (reference sequence). This sample was included in a study of shared T cell receptors in the human thymus. Method: immunoSEQ multiplex PCR; TCRdb's copy keeps in-frame clones and lacks some. This sample has hundreds of thousands of clones, with roughly 86% found just once. These records were also assigned to another study, of human thymus T cells. That source adds: Donors consisted of healthy Finnish infants (having corrective surgery for congenital heart defects).

The sample consisted of thymocytes. The origin of this receptor is a boy under two years old with a congenital heart defect. The rearrangement joins TRBV27 to TRBJ2-7; TRBD2 matches 10 bases. This chain's CDR3 is CASSPWTSGTYEQYF. Written as DNA, the CDR3 is TGTGCCAGCAGTCCCTGGACTAGCGGAACCTACGAGCAGTACTTC.